The T cell receptor (beta chain) under discussion was sequenced for a study of blood T cell repertoires in COVID-19. Study in general: Samples of COVID-19 (acute and convalescent) were obtained from the United States, Italy and Spain. The analysed material was cDNA or gDNA that came from T cells, B-cell-depleted T cells, or PBMCs.

This clone was seen more than once but under ten times. The study drew participants aged about 18 to 95 years from some 24 US areas. In the original analysis: Using reference gene primer amplification, nucleated cell counts were estimated. Some clones are missing from TCRdb's copy, which holds only in-frame ones; the method was immunoSEQ multiplex PCR. The V and J calls and the clone size are those of that table, but D and trimming were determined from the DNA. Of over 400,000 clones in the sample, 80% to 90% were seen once. The germline gives CDR1 MNHEY, CDR2 SVGAGI. J was trimmed by 6 bases and V by 6 bases; bases with no gene match: 6. This CDR3 contains 14 residues.

V is TRBV6-5 and J is TRBJ1-5; 9 bases map to TRBD1. The sequencing sample was made of PBMCs or T cells enriched from blood (not recorded which). This clonotype was obtained from a woman aged 55-75 years who had recovered from COVID-19. In nucleotides, the CDR3 is TGTGCCAGCAGGGGGGACAGGGCCCCTCAGCCCCAGCATTTT. This gives the protein CASRGDRAPQPQHF.